This entry is about one T cell receptor (beta chain). The data were taken from a study of CD8 T cells in ankylosing spondylitis. One entry per CDR3 protein results from TCRdb running MiXCR on the 5' RACE reads. Of about 33,000 distinct CDR3 sequences in the sample, 12% to 15% were seen once. Germline V gene lookup returns CDR1 SQVTM and CDR2 ANQGSEA. The CDR3 totals 16 residues. Trimming stripped 4 bases from V and 3 bases from J, with 18 bases between. The sequenced material came from blood. This receptor was taken from a male donor with ankylosing spondylitis or in good health (not recorded which). The chain joins TRBV29-1 to TRBJ2-2, with a tentative D call TRBD2 (6 bases). The CDR3 DNA is TGCAGCGTTGTAGTGTTTGGGGGGAGAGACACCGGGGAGCTGTTTTTT. Translated: CSVVVFGGRDTGELFF.